This T cell receptor beta chain was identified during a study of blood T cell repertoires in COVID-19 (dated by TCRdb to the early 2020s). Looking at the study overall: Samples from collaborators originated in the United States, Italy and Spain and spanned both the acute and convalescent phases of COVID-19. Samples were obtained from the ongoing ImmuneRACE study (first 160 participants) and from over 1,000 subjects provided by 6 global collaborators. Sample metadata almost always included a de-identified subject ID, COVID-19 status, age in years and sex. The prospective study material was composed of cDNA or gDNA derived from T cells, B-cell-depleted T cells, or PBMCs. The repertoires were made available in a free public database intended to serve as a resource for research on the immune response to SARS-CoV-2. HLA class I and class II types, where available, came from metadata supplied by the sample provider rather than from assay-based typing. The dataset comprised deeply sampled blood TCRbeta repertoires from subjects exposed to, actively infected with, or recovered from COVID-19.

Notes on this clone: Which antigen it targets is not known. No quality values exist for individual bases; no much larger clone is one base distant.

CDR3 length: 16 amino acids, cysteine to phenylalanine. Only the CDR3 part of the read is kept: 48 bases, read in frame from the first base. Trimming accounts for 4 bases at V and 3 bases at J, while the number of junction bases matched to no gene is 10. From the germline V gene, CDR1 is MNHEY and CDR2 is SVGAGI. What the study reported, not specific to this receptor: Clinical and demographic metadata were provided uncurated, with the amount varying by source and participant.

TCRbeta CDR3 regions were amplified from genomic DNA using the immunoSEQ Assay, a bias-controlled multiplex PCR. In the source study's methods: The number of nucleated cells in each sample was estimated by amplification of reference gene primers within the assay. To quantify the absolute abundance of each unique TCRbeta CDR3 rearrangement, sequence reads were collapsed and filtered. For each sample, productive Simpson clonality was calculated by taking the square root of Simpson's diversity index across productive rearrangements. In its TCRdb copy, this immuneACCESS table keeps in-frame sequences only and misses some clones. Where compared with another copy, unresolved V genes explain less than half of these, and the others have no known cause. V, J and clone size are taken as reported in that table, and D and trimming were inferred from the DNA itself. This sample lists 160,000 or so clones; 80% to 90% were detected once. The ten largest make up around 1.1% of the sample.

Each collaborating institution followed its own protocols to collect whole blood in K2EDTA tubes. For TCRbeta analysis, collaborator samples were shipped as frozen whole blood, as isolated PBMCs, or as DNA extracted from either sample type. This sequence originates from a man in his forties with acute or convalescent COVID-19. Sequencing was done on a sample of peripheral blood. This chain joins TRBV6-5 to TRBJ2-7, and TRBD1 matches 9 of the central bases. CDR3 loop: CASSLMSRDRVYEQYF. The nucleotide sequence is given as TGTGCCAGCAGTTTGATGTCCCGGGACAGGGTCTACGAGCAGTACTTC.